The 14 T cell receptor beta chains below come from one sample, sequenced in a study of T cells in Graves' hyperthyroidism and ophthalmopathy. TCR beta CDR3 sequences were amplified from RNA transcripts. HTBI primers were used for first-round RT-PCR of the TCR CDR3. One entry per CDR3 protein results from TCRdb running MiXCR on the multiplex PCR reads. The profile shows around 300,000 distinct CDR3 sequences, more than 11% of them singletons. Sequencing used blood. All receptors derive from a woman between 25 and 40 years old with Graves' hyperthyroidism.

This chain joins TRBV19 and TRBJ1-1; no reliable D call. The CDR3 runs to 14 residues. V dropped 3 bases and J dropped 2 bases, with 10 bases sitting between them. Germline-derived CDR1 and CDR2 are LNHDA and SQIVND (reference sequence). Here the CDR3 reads CASSITTGNTEAFF. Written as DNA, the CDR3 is TGTGCCAGTAGTATTACGACGGGAAACACTGAAGCTTTCTTT.

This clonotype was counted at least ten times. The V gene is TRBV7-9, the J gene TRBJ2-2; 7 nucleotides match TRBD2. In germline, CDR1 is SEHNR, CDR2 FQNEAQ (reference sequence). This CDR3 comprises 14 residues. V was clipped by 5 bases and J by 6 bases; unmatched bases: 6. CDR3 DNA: TGTGCCAGCAGCCTACTAGCGAGCGCCGGGGAGCTGTTTTTT. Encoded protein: CASSLLASAGELFF.

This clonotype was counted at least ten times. The CDR3 sequence: CASSIFQGHYNEQFF. The CDR3 bases are TGTGCCAGTAGTATATTTCAGGGGCACTACAATGAGCAGTTCTTC. The rearrangement links TRBV19 to TRBJ2-1, with D possibly TRBD1 on 6 matching bases. This CDR3 comprises 15 residues. V lost 2 bases and J lost 3, with 11 bases in between. In germline, CDR1 is LNHDA, CDR2 SQIVND (reference sequence).

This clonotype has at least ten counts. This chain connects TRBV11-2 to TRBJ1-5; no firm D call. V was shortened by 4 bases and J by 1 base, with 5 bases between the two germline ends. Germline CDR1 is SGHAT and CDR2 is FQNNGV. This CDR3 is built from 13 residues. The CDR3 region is CASSSISNQPQHF. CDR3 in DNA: TGTGCCAGCAGCTCAATCAGCAATCAGCCCCAGCATTTT.

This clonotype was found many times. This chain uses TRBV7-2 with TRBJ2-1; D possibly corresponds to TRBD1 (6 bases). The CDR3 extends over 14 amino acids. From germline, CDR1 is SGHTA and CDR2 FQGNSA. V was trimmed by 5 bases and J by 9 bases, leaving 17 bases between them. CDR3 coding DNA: TGTGCCAGCAGCCCTATAAGACAGGCCGGTGAGCAGTTCTTC. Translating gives CASSPIRQAGEQFF.

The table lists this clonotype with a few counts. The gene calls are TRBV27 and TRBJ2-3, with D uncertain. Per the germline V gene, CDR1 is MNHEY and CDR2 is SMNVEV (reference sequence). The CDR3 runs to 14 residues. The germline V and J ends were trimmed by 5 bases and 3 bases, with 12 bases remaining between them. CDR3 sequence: CASSALYRTDTQYF. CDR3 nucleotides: TGTGCCAGCAGTGCCCTTTACCGAACAGATACGCAGTATTTT.

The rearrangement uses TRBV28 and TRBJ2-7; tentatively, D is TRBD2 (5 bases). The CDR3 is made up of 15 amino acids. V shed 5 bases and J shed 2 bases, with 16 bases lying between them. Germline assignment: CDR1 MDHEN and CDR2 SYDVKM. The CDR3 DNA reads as TGTGCCAGCAGTCCTCGGGGAGCGCCCACCTACGAGCAGTACTTC. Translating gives CASSPRGAPTYEQYF.

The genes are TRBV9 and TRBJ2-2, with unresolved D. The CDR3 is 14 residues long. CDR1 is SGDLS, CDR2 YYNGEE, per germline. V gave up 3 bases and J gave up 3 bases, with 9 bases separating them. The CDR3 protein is CASSGSAYTGELFF. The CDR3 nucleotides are TGTGCCAGCAGCGGGAGTGCGTACACCGGGGAGCTGTTTTTT.

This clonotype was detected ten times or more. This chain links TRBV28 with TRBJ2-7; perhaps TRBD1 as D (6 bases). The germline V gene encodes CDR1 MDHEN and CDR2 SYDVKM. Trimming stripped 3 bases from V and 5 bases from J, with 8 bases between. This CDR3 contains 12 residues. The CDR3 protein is CASSFRGDEQYF. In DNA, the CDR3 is TGTGCCAGCAGTTTCAGGGGTGACGAGCAGTACTTC.

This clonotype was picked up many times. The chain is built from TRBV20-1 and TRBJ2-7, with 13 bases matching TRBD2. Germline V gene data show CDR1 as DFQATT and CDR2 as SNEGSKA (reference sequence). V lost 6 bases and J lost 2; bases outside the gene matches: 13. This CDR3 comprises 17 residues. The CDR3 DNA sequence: TGCAGTGCCCACAACGGACTAGCGGGAGCAGTAACCTACGAGCAGTACTTC. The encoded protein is CSAHNGLAGAVTYEQYF.

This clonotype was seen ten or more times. This CDR3 is CASTTGGLLTSTDTQYF. The CDR3 bases are TGTGCCAGCACCACCGGTGGCCTCCTTACTAGCACAGATACGCAGTATTTT. This chain connects TRBV7-2 to TRBJ2-3; D not certain. The CDR3 extends over 17 amino acids. Trimming left V 7 bases short and J 0 bases short, with 20 bases between. CDR1 and CDR2 (germline): SGHTA, FQGNSA.

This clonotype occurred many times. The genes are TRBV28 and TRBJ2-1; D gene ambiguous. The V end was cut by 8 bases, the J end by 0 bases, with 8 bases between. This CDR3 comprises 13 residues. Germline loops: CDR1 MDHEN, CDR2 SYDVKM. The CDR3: CASHKSSYNEQFF. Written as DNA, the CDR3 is TGTGCCAGCCATAAAAGCTCCTACAATGAGCAGTTCTTC.

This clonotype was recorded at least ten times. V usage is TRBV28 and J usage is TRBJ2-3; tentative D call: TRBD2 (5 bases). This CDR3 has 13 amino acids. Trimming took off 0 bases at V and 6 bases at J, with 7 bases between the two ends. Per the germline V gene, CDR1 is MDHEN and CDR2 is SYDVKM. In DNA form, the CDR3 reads TGTGCCAGCAGTTTATGGACGGGGGATACGCAGTATTTT. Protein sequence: CASSLWTGDTQYF. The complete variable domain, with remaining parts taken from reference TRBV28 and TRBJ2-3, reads DVKVTQSSRYLVKRTGEKVFLECVQDMDHENMFWYRQDPGLGLRLIYFSYDVKMKEKGDIPEGYSVSREKKERFSLILESASTNQTSMYLCASSLWTGDTQYFGPGTRLTVL.

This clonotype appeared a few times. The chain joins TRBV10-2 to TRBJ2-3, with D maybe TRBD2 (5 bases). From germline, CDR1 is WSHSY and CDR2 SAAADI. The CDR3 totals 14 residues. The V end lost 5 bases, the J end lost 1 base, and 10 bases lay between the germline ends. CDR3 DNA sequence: TGCGCCAGCAGTATGGCTAGCCGCACAGATACGCAGTATTTT. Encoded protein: CASSMASRTDTQYF.